The rows below give T cell receptor beta chains drawn from one sample of a study of T-cell memory formation after mild COVID-19. TCRdb recomputed calls from the 5' RACE reads with MiXCR, one row per CDR3 protein. This repertoire shows under 300,000 distinct CDR3 sequences, around 15% found once; its top ten account for approximately 23%. Sequencing used PBMCs or a T cell subset sorted from them (not recorded which). The source of these receptors is a young man who had mild COVID-19 (a few samples of this study predate the infection). Cell type and time point are not known. Both conserved end residues are part of each CDR3. D genes are given only for firm matches. Expanded clones get a size class; other rows say once, few or many, or leave the size out.

D gene: .
CDR3 length: 11
clone size: few
J gene: TRBJ1-2
V gene: TRBV20-1
CDR3 DNA: TGCAGTGTCCACGCTAACTATGGCTACACCTTC
CDR3 protein: CSVHANYGYTF

D gene: TRBD2
CDR3 length: 12
clone size: few
J gene: TRBJ2-1
V gene: TRBV7-9
CDR3 DNA: TGTGCCACTAGCGGGGGACGAGATGAGCAGTTCTTC
CDR3 protein: CATSGGRDEQFF

D gene: .
CDR3 length: 15
clone size: .
J gene: TRBJ2-6
V gene: TRBV18
CDR3 DNA: TGTGCCAGCTCACCTTCGATATCTGGGGCCAACGTCCTGACTTTC
CDR3 protein: CASSPSISGANVLTF

D gene: TRBD2
CDR3 length: 16
clone size: few
J gene: TRBJ2-5
V gene: TRBV20-1
CDR3 DNA: TGCAGTGCTGGGACTAGCGGGGGGGCCGGTAGAGAGACCCAGTACTTC
CDR3 protein: CSAGTSGGAGRETQYF

D gene: .
CDR3 length: 12
clone size: .
J gene: TRBJ2-3
V gene: TRBV7-2
CDR3 DNA: TGTGCCAGCAGATCGAACACAGATACGCAGTATTTT
CDR3 protein: CASRSNTDTQYF

D gene: TRBD1
CDR3 length: 15
clone size: few
J gene: TRBJ1-6
V gene: TRBV6-5
CDR3 DNA: TGTGCCAGCAGACCCGACAGGGGAAGTGGTACACCCCTCCACTTT
CDR3 protein: CASRPDRGSGTPLHF

D gene: .
CDR3 length: 14
clone size: .
J gene: TRBJ2-7
V gene: TRBV15
CDR3 DNA: TGTGCCACCAGCAGAGAGGAGCCCCTCGACGAGCAGTACTTC
CDR3 protein: CATSREEPLDEQYF

D gene: TRBD1
CDR3 length: 14
clone size: few
J gene: TRBJ1-2
V gene: TRBV11-2
CDR3 DNA: TGTGCCAGCAGTACTGGACAGGGGAACTATGGCTACACCTTC
CDR3 protein: CASSTGQGNYGYTF

D gene: .
CDR3 length: 13
clone size: many
J gene: TRBJ2-3
V gene: TRBV27
CDR3 DNA: TGTGCCAGCAGTTTACTGGTCGAAGGTACGCAGTATTTT
CDR3 protein: CASSLLVEGTQYF

D gene: .
CDR3 length: 15
clone size: .
J gene: TRBJ2-7
V gene: TRBV6-5
CDR3 DNA: TGTGCCAGCAGTCACGGTCGTCCAGAAACCTACGAGCAGTACTTC
CDR3 protein: CASSHGRPETYEQYF

D gene: TRBD2
CDR3 length: 17
clone size: .
J gene: TRBJ2-5
V gene: TRBV5-6
CDR3 DNA: TGTGCCAGCAGCTTAGTCCAGGGGACTAGCGCCGGAGAGACCCAGTACTTC
CDR3 protein: CASSLVQGTSAGETQYF

D gene: .
CDR3 length: 13
clone size: .
J gene: TRBJ2-1
V gene: TRBV6-5
CDR3 DNA: TGTGCCACGGGGGCGGGGGACCACAATGAGCAGTTCTTC
CDR3 protein: CATGAGDHNEQFF

D gene: .
CDR3 length: 13
clone size: few
J gene: TRBJ1-2
V gene: TRBV6-2/TRBV6-3
CDR3 DNA: TGTGCCAGCAGAAACAAGGAGGGCTATGGCTACACCTTC
CDR3 protein: CASRNKEGYGYTF

D gene: .
CDR3 length: 13
clone size: .
J gene: TRBJ2-7
V gene: TRBV7-6
CDR3 DNA: TGTGCCAGCAGCTTAAGGGACGGCGACGAGCAGTACTTC
CDR3 protein: CASSLRDGDEQYF

D gene: .
CDR3 length: 15
clone size: few
J gene: TRBJ1-4
V gene: TRBV5-5
CDR3 DNA: TGTGCCAGCAGCCGCGACAGTTTATCTAATGAAAAACTGTTTTTT
CDR3 protein: CASSRDSLSNEKLFF